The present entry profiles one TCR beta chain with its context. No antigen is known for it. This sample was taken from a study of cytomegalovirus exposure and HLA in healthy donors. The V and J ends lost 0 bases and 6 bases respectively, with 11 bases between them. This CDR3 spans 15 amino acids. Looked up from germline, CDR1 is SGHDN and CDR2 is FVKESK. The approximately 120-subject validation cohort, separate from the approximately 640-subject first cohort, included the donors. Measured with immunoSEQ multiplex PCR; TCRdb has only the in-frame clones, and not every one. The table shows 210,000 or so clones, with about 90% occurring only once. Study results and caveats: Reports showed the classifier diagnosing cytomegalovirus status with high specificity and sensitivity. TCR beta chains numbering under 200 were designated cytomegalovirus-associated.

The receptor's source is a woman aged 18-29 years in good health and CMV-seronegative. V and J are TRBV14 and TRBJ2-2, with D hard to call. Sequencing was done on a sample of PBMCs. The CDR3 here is CASSQEGQEAGELFF. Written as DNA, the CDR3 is TGTGCCAGCAGCCAAGAGGGTCAGGAAGCCGGGGAGCTGTTTTTT.